This T cell receptor beta chain stems from a study of shared T cell receptors in the human thymus. The repertoire was sequenced with immunoSEQ multiplex PCR; TCRdb's copy has only in-frame clones and lacks some. The sample has 600,000 to 900,000 clones, approximately 85% seen once. Germline CDR1 SGHDN, CDR2 FVKESK. V was trimmed by 4 bases and J by 5 bases, leaving 29 bases between them. The CDR3 length is 19 residues. The sample also formed part of further work on human thymus T cells. That study reports: There were highly overlapping thymic repertoires among unrelated individuals, as related research reported.

This TCR came from a girl under three years old with a congenital heart defect. V and J are TRBV14 and TRBJ2-5, with a possible D match to TRBD2 (6 bases). The sample taken for sequencing was thymocytes. This CDR3 reads CASSPRLTPEDRREETQYF. Here the CDR3 DNA reads TGTGCCAGCAGCCCACGCCTAACCCCCGAGGACCGCCGGGAGGAGACCCAGTACTTC.